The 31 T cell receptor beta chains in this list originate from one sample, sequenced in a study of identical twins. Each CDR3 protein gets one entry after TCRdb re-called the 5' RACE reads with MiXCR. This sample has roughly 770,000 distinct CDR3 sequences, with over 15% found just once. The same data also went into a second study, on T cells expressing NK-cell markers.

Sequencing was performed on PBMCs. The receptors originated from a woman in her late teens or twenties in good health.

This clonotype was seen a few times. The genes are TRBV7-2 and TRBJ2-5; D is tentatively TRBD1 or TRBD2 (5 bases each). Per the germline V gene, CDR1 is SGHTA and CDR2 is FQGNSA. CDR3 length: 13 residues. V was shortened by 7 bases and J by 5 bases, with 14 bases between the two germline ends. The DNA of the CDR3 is TGTGCCAGCACGAGGGGTAGGGAGGAGACCCAGTACTTC. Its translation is CASTRGREETQYF.

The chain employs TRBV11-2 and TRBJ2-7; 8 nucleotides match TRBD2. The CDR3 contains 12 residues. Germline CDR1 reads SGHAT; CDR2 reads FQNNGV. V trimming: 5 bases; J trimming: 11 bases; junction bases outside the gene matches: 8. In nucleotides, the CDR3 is TGTGCCAGCAGCCCGACCGGGACTAGGGAGTACTTC. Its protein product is CASSPTGTREYF.

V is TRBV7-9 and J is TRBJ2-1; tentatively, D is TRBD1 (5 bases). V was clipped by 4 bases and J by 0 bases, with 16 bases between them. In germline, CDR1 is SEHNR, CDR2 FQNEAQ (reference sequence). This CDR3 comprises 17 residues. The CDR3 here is CASSSLGHSSSYNEQFF. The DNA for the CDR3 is TGTGCCAGCAGCTCTCTTGGACACTCTAGCTCCTACAATGAGCAGTTCTTC.

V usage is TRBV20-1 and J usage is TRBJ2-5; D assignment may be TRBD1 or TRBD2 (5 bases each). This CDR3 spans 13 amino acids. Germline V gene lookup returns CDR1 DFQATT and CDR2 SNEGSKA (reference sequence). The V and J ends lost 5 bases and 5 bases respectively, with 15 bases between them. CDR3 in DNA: TGCAGTGCTCGGGACGGGGCAAGGGAGACCCAGTACTTC. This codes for CSARDGARETQYF.

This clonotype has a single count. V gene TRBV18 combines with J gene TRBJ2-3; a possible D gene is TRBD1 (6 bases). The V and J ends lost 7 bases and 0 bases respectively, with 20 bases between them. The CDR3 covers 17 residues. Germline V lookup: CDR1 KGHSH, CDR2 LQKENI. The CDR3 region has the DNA TGTGCCAGCTTACGATCCTCCGGGACACCTAGCACAGATACGCAGTATTTT. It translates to CASLRSSGTPSTDTQYF.

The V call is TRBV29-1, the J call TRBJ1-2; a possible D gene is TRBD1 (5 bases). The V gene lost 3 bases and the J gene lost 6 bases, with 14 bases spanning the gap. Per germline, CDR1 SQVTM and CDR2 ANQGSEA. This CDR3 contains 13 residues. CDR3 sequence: CSVEGREEHGYTF. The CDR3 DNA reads TGCAGCGTTGAGGGACGGGAAGAACATGGCTACACCTTC.

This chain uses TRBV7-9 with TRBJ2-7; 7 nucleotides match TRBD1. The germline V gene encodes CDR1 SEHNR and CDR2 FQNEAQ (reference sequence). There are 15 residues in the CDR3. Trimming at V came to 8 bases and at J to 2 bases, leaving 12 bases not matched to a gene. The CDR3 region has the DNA TGTGCCAGCCTCCCTCGAGGGCAGGGGGCCTACGAGCAGTACTTC. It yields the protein CASLPRGQGAYEQYF.

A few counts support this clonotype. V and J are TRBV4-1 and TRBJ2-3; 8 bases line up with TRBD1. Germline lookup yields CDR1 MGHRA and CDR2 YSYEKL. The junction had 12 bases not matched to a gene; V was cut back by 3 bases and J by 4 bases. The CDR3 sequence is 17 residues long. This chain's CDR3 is CASSHRNRGVDADTQYF. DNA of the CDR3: TGCGCCAGCAGCCACAGGAACAGGGGGGTTGATGCAGATACGCAGTATTTT.

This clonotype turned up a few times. The CDR3 nucleotides read TGTGCCAGCAGCTCGAGGGAGGATGAGCAGTTCTTC. It codes for CASSSREDEQFF. The rearrangement joins TRBV7-2 to TRBJ2-1; TRBD2 might be the D (6 bases). V was trimmed by 4 bases and J by 8 bases, leaving 9 bases between them. The CDR3 totals 12 residues. Germline V lookup: CDR1 SGHTA, CDR2 FQGNSA.

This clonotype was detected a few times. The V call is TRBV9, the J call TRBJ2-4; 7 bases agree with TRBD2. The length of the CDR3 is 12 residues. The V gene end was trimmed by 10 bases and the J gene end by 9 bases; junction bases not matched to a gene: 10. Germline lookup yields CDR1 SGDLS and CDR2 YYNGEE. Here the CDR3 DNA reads TGTGCCTCCAGCGGGGCCGAGGGCATTCAGTACTTC. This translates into CASSGAEGIQYF.

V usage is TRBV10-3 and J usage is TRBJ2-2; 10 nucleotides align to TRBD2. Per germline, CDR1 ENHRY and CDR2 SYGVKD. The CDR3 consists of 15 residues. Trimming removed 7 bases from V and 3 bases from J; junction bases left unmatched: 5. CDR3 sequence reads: CAIKPSGSDTGELFF. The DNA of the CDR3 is TGTGCCATCAAACCTAGCGGGAGCGACACCGGGGAGCTGTTTTTT.

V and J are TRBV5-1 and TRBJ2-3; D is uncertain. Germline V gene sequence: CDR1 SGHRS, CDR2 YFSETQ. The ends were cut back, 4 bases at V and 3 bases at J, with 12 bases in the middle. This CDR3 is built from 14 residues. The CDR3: CASSPDKVTDTQYF. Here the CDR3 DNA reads TGCGCCAGCAGCCCCGACAAAGTTACAGATACGCAGTATTTT.

The CDR3 reads CSAREGGGTDTQYF. CDR3 DNA sequence: TGCAGTGCTAGAGAGGGCGGGGGCACAGATACGCAGTATTTT. This chain links TRBV20-1 with TRBJ2-3; tentatively, D is TRBD2 (6 bases). Germline V CDR1 and CDR2: DFQATT, SNEGSKA (reference sequence). Trimming cost V 0 bases and J 1 base, with 8 bases left between them. The CDR3 is made up of 14 amino acids.

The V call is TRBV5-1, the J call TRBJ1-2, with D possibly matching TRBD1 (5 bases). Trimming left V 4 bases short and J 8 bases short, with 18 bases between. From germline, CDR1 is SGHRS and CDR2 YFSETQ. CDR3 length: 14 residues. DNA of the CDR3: TGCGCCAGCAGCCGGGTAGGGGAGTTAGAGGGCTACACCTTC. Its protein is CASSRVGELEGYTF.

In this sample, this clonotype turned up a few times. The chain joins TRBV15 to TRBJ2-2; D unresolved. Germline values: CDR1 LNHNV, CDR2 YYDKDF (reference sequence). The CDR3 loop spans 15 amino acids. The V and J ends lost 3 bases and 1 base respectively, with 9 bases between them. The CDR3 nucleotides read TGTGCCACCAGCAGGTACACCTTGAACACCGGGGAGCTGTTTTTT. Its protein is CATSRYTLNTGELFF.

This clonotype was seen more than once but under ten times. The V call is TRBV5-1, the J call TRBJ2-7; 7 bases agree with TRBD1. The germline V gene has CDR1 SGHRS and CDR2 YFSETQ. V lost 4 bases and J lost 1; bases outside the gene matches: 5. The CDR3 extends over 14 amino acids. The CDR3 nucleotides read TGCGCCAGCAGCCCGGGACAGAGGTCCTACGAGCAGTACTTC. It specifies CASSPGQRSYEQYF.

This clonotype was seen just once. CDR3 DNA: TGCGCCAGCAGCCAAGATAATAGACTAGTCCCGGAGTACGGGAACGATGAGCAGTTCTTC. Its translation is CASSQDNRLVPEYGNDEQFF. The genes are TRBV4-3 and TRBJ2-1; possibly TRBD2 for D (6 bases). This CDR3 has 20 amino acids. V lost 0 bases and J 8 bases, leaving 29 bases between the germline ends. Germline CDR1 is LGHNA and CDR2 is YSLEER.

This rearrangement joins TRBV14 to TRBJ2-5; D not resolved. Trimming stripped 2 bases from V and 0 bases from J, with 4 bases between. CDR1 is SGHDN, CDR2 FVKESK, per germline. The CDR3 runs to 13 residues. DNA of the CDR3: TGTGCCAGCAGCCAACAGAACCAAGAGACCCAGTACTTC. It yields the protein CASSQQNQETQYF.

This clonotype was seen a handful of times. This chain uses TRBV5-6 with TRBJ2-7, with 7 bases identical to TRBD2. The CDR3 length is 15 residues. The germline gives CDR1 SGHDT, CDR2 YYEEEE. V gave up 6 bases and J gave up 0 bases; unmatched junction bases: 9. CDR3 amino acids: CASTSPLAASYEQYF. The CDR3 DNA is TGTGCCAGCACCTCCCCCCTAGCGGCCTCCTACGAGCAGTACTTC.

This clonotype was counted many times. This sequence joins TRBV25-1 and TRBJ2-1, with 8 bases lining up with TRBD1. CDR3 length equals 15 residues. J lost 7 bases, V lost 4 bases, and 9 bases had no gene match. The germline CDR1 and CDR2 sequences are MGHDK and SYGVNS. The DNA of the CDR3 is TGTGCCAGCAGTGCCCCGACAGGGGCAGCAAATGAGCAGTTCTTC. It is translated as CASSAPTGAANEQFF.

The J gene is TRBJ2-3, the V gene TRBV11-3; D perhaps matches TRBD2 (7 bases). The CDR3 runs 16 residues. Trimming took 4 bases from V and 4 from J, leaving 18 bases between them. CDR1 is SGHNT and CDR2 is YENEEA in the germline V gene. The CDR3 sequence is CASSSWEGGPADTQYF. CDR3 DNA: TGTGCCAGCAGCTCGTGGGAGGGGGGGCCGGCAGATACGCAGTATTTT.

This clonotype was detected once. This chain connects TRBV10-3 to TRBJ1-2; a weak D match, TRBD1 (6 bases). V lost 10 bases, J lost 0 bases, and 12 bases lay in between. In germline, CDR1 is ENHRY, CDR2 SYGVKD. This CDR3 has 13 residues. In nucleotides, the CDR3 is TGTGCCACCCGGACAGCAACTAACTATGGCTACACCTTC. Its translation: CATRTATNYGYTF.

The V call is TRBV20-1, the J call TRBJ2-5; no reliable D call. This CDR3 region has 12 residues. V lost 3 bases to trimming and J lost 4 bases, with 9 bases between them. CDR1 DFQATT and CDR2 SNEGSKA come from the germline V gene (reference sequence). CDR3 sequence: CSASLGRETQYF. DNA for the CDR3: TGCAGTGCTAGTTTGGGTAGAGAGACCCAGTACTTC.

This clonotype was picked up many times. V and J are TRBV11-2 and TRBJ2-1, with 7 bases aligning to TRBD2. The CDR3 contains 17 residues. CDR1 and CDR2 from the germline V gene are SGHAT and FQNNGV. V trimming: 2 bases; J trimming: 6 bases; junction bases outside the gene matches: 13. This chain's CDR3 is CASSLRGVSAGSNEQFF. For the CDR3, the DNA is TGTGCCAGCAGCTTACGGGGGGTAAGCGCGGGATCCAATGAGCAGTTCTTC.

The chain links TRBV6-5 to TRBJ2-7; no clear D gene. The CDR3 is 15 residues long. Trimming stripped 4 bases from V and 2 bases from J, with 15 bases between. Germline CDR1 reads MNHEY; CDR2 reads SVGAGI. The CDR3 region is CASSSDPGSTYEQYF. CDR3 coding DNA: TGTGCCAGCAGTTCAGACCCCGGCAGCACCTACGAGCAGTACTTC.

The CDR3 protein is CAWSVTGLWEQYF. In nucleotides, the CDR3 is TGTGCCTGGAGTGTAACAGGGCTTTGGGAGCAGTACTTC. V gene TRBV30 combines with J gene TRBJ2-7; a possible D gene is TRBD1 (6 bases). Germline V gene data show CDR1 as GTSNPN and CDR2 as SVGIG (reference sequence). The CDR3 runs to 13 residues. With 0 bases removed from V and 7 bases from J, the gap between germline ends came to 13 bases.

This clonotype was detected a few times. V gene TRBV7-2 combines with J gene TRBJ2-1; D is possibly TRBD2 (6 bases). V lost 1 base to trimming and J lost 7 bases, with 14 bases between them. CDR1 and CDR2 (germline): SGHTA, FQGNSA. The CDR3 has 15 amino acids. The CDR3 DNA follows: TGTGCCAGCAGCTTAGATTGGAGGGCCTCGAATGAGCAGTTCTTC. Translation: CASSLDWRASNEQFF.

The CDR3 DNA reads TGTGCCATCCAGTCCAGGGCTGGAAACACCATATATTTT. Translating it yields CAIQSRAGNTIYF. J is TRBJ1-3 and V is TRBV10-3; TRBD1 is a possible D gene (5 bases). The V gene's germline CDR1 is ENHRY and CDR2 SYGVKD. V dropped 8 bases and J dropped 2 bases, with 10 bases sitting between them. There are 13 residues in the CDR3.

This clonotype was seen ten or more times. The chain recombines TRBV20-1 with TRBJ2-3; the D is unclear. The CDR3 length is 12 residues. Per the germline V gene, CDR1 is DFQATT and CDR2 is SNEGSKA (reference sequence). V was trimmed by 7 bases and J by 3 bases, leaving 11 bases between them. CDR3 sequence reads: CSVPGATDTQYF. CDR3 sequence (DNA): TGCAGTGTTCCAGGAGCGACAGATACGCAGTATTTT.

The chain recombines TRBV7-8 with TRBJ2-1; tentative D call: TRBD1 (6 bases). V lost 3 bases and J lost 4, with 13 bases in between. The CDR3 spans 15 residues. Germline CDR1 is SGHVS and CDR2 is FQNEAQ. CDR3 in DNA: TGTGCCAGCAGCTTCACCGGGACAAATTACAATGAGCAGTTCTTC. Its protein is CASSFTGTNYNEQFF.

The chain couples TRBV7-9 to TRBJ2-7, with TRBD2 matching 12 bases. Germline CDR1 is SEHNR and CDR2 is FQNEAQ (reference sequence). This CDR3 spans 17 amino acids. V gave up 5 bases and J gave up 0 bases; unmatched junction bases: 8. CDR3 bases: TGTGCCAGCAGCGACGGACTAGCGGGATCAAACTCCTACGAGCAGTACTTC. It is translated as CASSDGLAGSNSYEQYF.